The entry below gives a single T cell receptor beta chain sequence along with its context. Its antigen is still unknown. These data originate in a study of T cell responses to AZD1222 COVID-19 vaccine. Whole-study results and caveats: Spike was spanned by vaccine-associated CD4 TCRs, with dominance at 160-218 and 743-854. Epitopes outside B.1.351 and B.1.1.7 mutated regions reportedly drew nearly half of spike TCRs. White British ancestry dominated among donors, who included more females, and clonal diversity was possibly underestimated. Repertoire sampling happened only post peak T cell response.

This CDR3 is built from 12 residues. The germline V gene has CDR1 SGHTA and CDR2 FQGNSA. V was clipped by 5 bases and J by 5 bases, with 9 bases between them. Clones were read by immunoSEQ multiplex PCR, and TCRdb kept only the in-frame ones, dropping some. The sample includes roughly 78,000 clones, roughly 80% of them seen just once. The rearrangement links TRBV7-2 to TRBJ2-5; no definite D call. The receptor's source is an adult in good health. Sequenced here: peripheral blood, sampled on day 0 of AZD1222 vaccination. The CDR3 nucleotides read TGTGCCAGCAGCCCTATCAGGGAGACCCAGTACTTC. As protein: CASSPIRETQYF. The full variable domain, its missing parts supplied by reference TRBV7-2 and TRBJ2-5, is GAGVSQSPSNKVTEKGKDVELRCDPISGHTALYWYRQSLGQGLEFLIYFQGNSAPDKSGLPSDRFSAERTGGSVSTLTIQRTQQEDSAVYLCASSPIRETQYFGPGTRLLVL.